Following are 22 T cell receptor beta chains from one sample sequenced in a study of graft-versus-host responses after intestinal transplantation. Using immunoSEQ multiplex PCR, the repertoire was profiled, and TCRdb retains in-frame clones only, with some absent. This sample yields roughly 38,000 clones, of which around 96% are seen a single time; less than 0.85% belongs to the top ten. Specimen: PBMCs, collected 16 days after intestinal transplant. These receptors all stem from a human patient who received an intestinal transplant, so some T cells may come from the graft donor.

The CDR3 DNA is TGTGCCAGCAGCTCGGGACTAGCGGAATACGAGCAGTACTTC. Its protein product is CASSSGLAEYEQYF. The chain uses TRBV11-2 and TRBJ2-7, with TRBD2 identical over 11 bases. Germline V lookup: CDR1 SGHAT, CDR2 FQNNGV. The CDR3 length is 14 residues. V shed 4 bases and J 4 bases; nucleotides not matched to a gene: 3.

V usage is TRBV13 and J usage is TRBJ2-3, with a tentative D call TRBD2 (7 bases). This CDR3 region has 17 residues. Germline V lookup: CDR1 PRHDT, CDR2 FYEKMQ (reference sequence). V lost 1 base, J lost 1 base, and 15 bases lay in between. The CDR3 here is CASSLEGGGSGTDTQYF. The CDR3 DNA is TGTGCCAGCAGCTTAGAGGGGGGCGGGAGTGGCACAGATACGCAGTATTTT. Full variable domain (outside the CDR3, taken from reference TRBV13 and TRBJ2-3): AAGVIQSPRHLIKEKRETATLKCYPIPRHDTVYWYQQGPGQDPQFLISFYEKMQSDKGSIPDRFSAQQFSDYHSELNMSSLELGDSALYFCASSLEGGGSGTDTQYFGPGTRLTVL.

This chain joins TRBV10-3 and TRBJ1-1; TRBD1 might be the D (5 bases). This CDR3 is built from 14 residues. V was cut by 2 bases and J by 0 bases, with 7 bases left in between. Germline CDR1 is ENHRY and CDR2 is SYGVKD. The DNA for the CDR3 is TGTGCCATCAGTGAGGGGGACGTGAACACTGAAGCTTTCTTT. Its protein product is CAISEGDVNTEAFF.

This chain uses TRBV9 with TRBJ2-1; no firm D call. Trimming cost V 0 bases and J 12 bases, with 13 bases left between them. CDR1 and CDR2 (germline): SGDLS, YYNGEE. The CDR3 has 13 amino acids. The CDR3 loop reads CASSVGGMGGQFF. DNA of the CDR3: TGTGCCAGCAGCGTAGGAGGAATGGGTGGGCAGTTCTTC.

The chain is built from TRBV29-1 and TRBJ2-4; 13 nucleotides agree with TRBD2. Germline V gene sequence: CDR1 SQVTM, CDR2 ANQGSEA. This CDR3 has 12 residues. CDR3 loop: CSGLAGDRIQYF. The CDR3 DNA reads TGCAGTGGACTAGCGGGAGACCGTATTCAGTACTTC.

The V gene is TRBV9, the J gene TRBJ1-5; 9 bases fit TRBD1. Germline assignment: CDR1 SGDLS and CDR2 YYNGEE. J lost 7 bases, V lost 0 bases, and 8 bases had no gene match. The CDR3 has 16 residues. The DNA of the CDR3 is TGTGCCAGCAGCGTAGGTGGGGACAGGGTGGACCAGCCCCAGCATTTT. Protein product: CASSVGGDRVDQPQHF.

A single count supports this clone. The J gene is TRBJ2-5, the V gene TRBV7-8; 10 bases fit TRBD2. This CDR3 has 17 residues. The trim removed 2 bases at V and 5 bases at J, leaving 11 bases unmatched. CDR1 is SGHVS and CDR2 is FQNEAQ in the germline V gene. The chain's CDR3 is CASSLLSSGSRAETQYF. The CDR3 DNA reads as TGTGCCAGCAGCTTATTGTCTAGCGGGAGCCGGGCGGAGACCCAGTACTTC.

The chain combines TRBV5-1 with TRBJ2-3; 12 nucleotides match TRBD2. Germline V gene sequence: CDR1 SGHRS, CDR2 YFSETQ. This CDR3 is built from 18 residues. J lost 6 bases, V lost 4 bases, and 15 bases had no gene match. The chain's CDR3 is CASSSTGTSGLGIDTQYF. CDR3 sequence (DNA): TGCGCCAGCAGCAGCACCGGGACTAGCGGGTTGGGCATTGATACGCAGTATTTT. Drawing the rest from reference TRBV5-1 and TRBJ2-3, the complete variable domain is KAGVTQTPRYLIKTRGQQVTLSCSPISGHRSVSWYQQTPGQGLQFLFEYFSETQRNKGNFPGRFSGRQFSNSRSEMNVSTLELGDSALYLCASSSTGTSGLGIDTQYFGPGTRLTVL.

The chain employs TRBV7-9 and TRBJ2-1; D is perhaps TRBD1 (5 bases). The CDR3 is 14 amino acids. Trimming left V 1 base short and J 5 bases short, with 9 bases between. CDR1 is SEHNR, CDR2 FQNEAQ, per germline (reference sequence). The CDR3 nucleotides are TGTGCCAGCAGCTTAGGGGCAGGGAACAATGAGCAGTTCTTC. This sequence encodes CASSLGAGNNEQFF.

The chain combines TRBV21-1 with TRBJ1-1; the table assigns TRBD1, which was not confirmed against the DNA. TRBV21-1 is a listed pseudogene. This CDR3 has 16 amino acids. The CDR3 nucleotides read TGTGCCAGCAGCACCCACGGACAGGAATTGAACACTGAAGCTTTCTTT. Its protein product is CASSTHGQELNTEAFF.

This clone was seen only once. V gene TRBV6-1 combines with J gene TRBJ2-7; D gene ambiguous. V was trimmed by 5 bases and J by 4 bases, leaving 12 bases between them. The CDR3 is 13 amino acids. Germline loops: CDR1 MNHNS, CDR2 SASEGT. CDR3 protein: CASSLVDGYEQYF. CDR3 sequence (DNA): TGTGCCAGCAGTTTAGTAGACGGGTACGAGCAGTACTTC.

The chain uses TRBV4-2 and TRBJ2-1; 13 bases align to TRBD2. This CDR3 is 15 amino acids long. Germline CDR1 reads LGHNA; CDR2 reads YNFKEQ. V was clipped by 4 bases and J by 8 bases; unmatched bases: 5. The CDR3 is CASSRGLAGADEQFF. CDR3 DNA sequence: TGTGCCAGCAGCCGAGGACTAGCGGGAGCCGATGAGCAGTTCTTC.

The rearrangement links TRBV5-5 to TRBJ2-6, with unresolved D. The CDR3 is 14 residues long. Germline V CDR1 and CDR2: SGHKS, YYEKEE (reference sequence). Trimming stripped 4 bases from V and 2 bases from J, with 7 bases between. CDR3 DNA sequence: TGTGCCAGCAGCGATGACACTGGGGCCAACGTCCTGACTTTC. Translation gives CASSDDTGANVLTF.

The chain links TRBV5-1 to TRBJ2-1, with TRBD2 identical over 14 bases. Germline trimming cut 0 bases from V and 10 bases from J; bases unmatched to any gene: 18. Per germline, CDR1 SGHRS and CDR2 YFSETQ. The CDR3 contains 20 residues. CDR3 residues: CASSLVRDGLAGGKGNEQFF. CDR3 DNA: TGCGCCAGCAGCTTGGTTCGGGATGGACTAGCGGGAGGAAAAGGCAACGAGCAGTTCTTC.

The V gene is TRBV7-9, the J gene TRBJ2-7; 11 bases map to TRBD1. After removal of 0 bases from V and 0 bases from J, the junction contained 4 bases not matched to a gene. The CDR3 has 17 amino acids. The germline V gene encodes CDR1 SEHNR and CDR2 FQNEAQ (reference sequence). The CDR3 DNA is TGTGCCAGCAGCTTAGCGGGACAGGGGGAACTCTCCTACGAGCAGTACTTC. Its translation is CASSLAGQGELSYEQYF.

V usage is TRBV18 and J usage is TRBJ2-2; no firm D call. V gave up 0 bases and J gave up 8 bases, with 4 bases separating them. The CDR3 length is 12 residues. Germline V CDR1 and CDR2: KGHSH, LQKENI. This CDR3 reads CASSPPAGELFF. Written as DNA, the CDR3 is TGTGCCAGCTCACCACCCGCTGGGGAGCTGTTTTTT.

CDR3 sequence (DNA): TGTGCCAGCAGCCCGCTCCTGGGACTAGCGGGAGAGACCCAGTACTTC. Amino acids: CASSPLLGLAGETQYF. The chain couples TRBV4-2 to TRBJ2-5; 12 bases align to TRBD2. CDR3 length: 16 residues. J was trimmed by 4 bases and V by 4 bases; bases with no gene match: 7. Germline CDR1 reads LGHNA; CDR2 reads YNFKEQ.

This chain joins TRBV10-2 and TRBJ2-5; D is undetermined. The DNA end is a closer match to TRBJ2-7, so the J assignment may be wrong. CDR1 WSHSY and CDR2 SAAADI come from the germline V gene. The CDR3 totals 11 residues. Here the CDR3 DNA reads TGCGCCAGCAGTGAGTCCGACGAGCAGTACTTC. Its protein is CASSESDEQYF.

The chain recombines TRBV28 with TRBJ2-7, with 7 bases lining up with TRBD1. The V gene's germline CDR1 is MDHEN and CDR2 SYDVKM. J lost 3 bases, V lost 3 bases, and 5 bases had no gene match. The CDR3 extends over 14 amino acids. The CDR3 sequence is CASSFRDRVYEQYF. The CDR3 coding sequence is TGTGCCAGCAGTTTCAGAGACAGGGTCTACGAGCAGTACTTC.

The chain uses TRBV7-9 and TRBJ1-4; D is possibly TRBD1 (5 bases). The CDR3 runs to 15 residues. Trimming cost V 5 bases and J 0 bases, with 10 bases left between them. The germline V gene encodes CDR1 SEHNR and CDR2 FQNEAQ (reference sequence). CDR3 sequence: CASSLGDATNEKLFF. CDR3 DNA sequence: TGTGCCAGCAGCCTGGGGGACGCAACTAATGAAAAACTGTTTTTT.

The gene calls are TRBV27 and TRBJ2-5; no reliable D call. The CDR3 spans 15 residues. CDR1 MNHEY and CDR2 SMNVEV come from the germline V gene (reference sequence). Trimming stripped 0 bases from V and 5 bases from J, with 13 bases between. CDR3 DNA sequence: TGTGCCAGCAGTTTATCGATTGGGCCCCTGGAGACCCAGTACTTC. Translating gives CASSLSIGPLETQYF.

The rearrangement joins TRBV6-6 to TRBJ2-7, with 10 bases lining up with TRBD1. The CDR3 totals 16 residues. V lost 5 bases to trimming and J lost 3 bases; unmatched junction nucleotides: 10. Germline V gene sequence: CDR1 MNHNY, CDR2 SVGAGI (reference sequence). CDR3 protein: CASSPTGGVVIYEQYF. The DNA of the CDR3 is TGTGCCAGCAGTCCGACAGGGGGCGTCGTTATCTACGAGCAGTACTTC.